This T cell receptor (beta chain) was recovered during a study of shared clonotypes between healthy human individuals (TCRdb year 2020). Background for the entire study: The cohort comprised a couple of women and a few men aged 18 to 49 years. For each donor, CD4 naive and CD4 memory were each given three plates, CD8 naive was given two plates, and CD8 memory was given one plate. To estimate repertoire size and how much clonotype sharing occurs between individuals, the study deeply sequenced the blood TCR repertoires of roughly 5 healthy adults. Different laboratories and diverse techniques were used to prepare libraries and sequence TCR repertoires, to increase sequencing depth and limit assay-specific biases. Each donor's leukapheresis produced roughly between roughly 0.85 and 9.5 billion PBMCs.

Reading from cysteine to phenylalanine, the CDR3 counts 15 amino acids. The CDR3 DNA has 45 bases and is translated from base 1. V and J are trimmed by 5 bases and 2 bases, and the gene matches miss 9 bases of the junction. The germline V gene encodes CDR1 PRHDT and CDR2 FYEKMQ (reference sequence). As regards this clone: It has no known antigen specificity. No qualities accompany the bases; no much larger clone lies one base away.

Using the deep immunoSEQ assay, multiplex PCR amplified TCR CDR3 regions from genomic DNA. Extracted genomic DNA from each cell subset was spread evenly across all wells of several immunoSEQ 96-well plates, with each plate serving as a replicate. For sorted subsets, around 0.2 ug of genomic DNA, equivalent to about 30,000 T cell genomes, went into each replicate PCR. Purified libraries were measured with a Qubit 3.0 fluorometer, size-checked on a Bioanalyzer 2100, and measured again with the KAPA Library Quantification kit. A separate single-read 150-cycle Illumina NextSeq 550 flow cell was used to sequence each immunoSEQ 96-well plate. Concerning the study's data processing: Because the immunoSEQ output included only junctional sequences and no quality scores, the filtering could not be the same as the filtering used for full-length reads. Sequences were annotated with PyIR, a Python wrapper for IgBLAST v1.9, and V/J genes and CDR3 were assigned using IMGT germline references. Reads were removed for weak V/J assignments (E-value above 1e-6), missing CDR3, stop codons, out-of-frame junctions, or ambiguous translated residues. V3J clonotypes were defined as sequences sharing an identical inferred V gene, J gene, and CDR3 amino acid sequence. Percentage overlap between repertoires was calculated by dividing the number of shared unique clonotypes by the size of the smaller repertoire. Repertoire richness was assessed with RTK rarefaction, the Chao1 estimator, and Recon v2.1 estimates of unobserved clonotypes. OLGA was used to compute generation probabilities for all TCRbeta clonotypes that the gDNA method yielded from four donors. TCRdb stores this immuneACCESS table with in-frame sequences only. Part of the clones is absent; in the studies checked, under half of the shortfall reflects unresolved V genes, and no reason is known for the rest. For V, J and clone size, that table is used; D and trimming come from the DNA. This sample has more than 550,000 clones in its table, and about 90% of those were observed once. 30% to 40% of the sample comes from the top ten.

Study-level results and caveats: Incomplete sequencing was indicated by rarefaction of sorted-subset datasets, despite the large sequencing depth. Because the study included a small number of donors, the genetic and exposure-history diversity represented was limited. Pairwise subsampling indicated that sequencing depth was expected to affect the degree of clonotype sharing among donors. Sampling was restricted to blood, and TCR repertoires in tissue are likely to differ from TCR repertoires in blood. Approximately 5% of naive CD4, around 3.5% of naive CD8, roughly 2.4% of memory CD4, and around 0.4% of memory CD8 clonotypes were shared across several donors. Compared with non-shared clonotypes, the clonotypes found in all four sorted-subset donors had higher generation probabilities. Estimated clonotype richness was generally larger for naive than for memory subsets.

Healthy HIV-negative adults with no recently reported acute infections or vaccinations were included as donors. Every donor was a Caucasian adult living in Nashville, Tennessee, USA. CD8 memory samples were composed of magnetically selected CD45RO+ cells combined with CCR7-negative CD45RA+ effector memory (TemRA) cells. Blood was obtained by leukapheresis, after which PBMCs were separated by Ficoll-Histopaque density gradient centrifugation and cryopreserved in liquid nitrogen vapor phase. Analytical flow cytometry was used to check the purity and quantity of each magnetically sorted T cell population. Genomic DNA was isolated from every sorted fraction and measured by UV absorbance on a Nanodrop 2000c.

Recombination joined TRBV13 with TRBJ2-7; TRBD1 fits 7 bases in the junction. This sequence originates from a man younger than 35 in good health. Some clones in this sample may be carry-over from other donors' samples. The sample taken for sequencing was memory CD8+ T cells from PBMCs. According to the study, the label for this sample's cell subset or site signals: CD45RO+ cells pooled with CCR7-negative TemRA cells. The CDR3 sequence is CASSPTRDRAYEQYF. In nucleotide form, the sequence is TGTGCCAGCAGCCCCACCCGGGACAGAGCCTACGAGCAGTACTTC.